This TCR beta chain was profiled in a study of blood T cell repertoires in COVID-19. Study-level information: Sources were T cells, B-cell-depleted T cells, or PBMCs; the material itself was cDNA or gDNA.

The authors' processing: Reference gene primer amplification gave estimated nucleated cell counts. Assay used: immunoSEQ multiplex PCR; TCRdb lists only in-frame clones, some missing. V and J calls and clone size are those listed in that table; D and trimming were worked out from the DNA. The sample has 65,000 or so clones; 87% are singletons. Sequenced sample: peripheral blood. This sequence was found in a human donor with acute or convalescent COVID-19. The donor label of this sample is uncertain.

CDR3 in amino acids: CASSLETAREQYV. The DNA for the CDR3 is TGTGCCAGCAGCTTAGAGACAGCACGGGAGCAGTACGTC. The genes are TRBV7-8 and TRBJ2-7; tentative D call: TRBD1 (5 bases). Looked up from germline, CDR1 is SGHVS and CDR2 is FQNEAQ. The CDR3 runs 13 residues. Trimming left V 1 base short and J 7 bases short, with 11 bases between.